This entry features one T cell receptor (beta chain) sequence. Its antigen is currently unknown. Use of 60 Vbeta and 13 Jbeta primers characterized the PCR. Here immunoSEQ multiplex PCR was the method, and the copy in TCRdb shows in-frame clones only, minus some. Its table lists about 46,000 clones. CDR1 and CDR2 (germline): LGHNA, YNFKEQ. The V segment lost 7 bases and the J segment 5 bases; nucleotides outside the gene matches: 8. This CDR3 spans 14 amino acids. This specimen comes from a study of cytomegalovirus exposure and HLA in healthy donors. The wider study: Earlier sequencing of about 179 million T cells yielded 120 million or so unique TCR beta sequences. Ancestry clustering placed 70% to 90% of a few hundred genotyped donors in the Caucasian-associated cluster.

The study's findings and limits: CMV serostatus alone was available as immune exposure information.

This TCR was sampled from a woman aged 40 to 49 in good health and CMV-seronegative. The specimen sequenced was PBMCs. V and J are TRBV4-2 and TRBJ2-1; TRBD2 matches 7 bases. As DNA, the CDR3 is TGTGCCAGCATATTGAGGGAGGGCCACAATGAGCAGTTCTTC. The encoded protein is CASILREGHNEQFF.